A single T cell receptor beta chain is shown here with its context. Original methodology: The assay estimated nucleated cells by amplifying reference gene primers. Data came from immunoSEQ multiplex PCR; TCRdb stores just in-frame clones and leaves some out. V, J and clone size are taken as reported in that table, and D and trimming were inferred from the DNA itself. Of about 250,000 clones listed, about nine tenths are singletons. The sample originates from a study of blood T cell repertoires in COVID-19. Two negative PCRs, clearance, or symptom resolution characterized the recovered Cohort 3 donors. CDR1 is MNHEY, CDR2 SVGAGI, per germline. V was clipped by 0 bases and J by 1 base, with 7 bases between them. The CDR3 is 16 amino acids.

Material for sequencing was PBMCs or T cells enriched from blood (not recorded which). This TCR derives from a man aged 35 to 55 who had recovered from COVID-19. The chain joins TRBV6-5 to TRBJ1-6; D unclear. The CDR3: CASSYSPGSYNSPLHF. In DNA form, the CDR3 reads TGTGCCAGCAGTTACTCTCCGGGTTCCTATAATTCACCCCTCCACTTT.